This T cell receptor beta chain was sequenced for a study of blood T cells in healthy people across ages. CDR1 is LGHDT, CDR2 YNNKEL, per germline (reference sequence). V trimming: 4 bases; J trimming: 4 bases; junction bases outside the gene matches: 7. There are 16 residues in the CDR3. Only a few counts were recorded for this clonotype. A sample-barcoded 5' primer and a J-beta primer mix were used in a second PCR of roughly 7 to 11 cycles. TCRdb re-analysed the 5' RACE reads in MiXCR, keeping a single row per CDR3 protein. The table lists roughly 570,000 distinct CDR3 sequences, 25% to 30% of them singletons.

The chain carries TRBV3-1 and TRBJ2-1; 10 bases align to TRBD2. Sequenced sample: blood. This TCR came from a woman aged 65 to 85 in good health. The CDR3 bases are TGTGCCAGCAGCCCCTTTAAGCGGGGGGGTTACAATGAGCAGTTCTTC. It codes for CASSPFKRGGYNEQFF.